This T cell receptor beta chain was identified in a study of T cells after yellow fever vaccination. General study findings and limits: Although the secondary response was weaker, it peaked faster, at day 5 versus 15. Researchers noted that a small share of clonotypes showed up in both CD4 and CD8 compartments. Subsequent to the booster, the majority of primary-vaccination clones reappeared (roughly 95% CD4, around 85% CD8).

This clonotype has just a few counts. The antigen remains undetermined. For TCR, cDNA came from 5'RACE template switching, which added a universal primer site and UMIs. TCRdb re-called the 5' RACE reads with MiXCR, one entry per CDR3 protein. The repertoire holds approximately 550,000 distinct CDR3 sequences, with 15% to 20% as singletons. J gave up 5 bases and V 4 bases, and 14 bases lay outside the gene matches. The CDR3 totals 16 residues. Germline V lookup: CDR1 SGHTA, CDR2 FQGNSA. This material consisted of PBMCs, taken 15 days after the yellow fever booster vaccination. This chain joins TRBV7-2 and TRBJ2-7, with 7 bases lining up with TRBD1. This TCR was sampled from a man aged 25-45 years who received the YFV17D yellow fever vaccine. As DNA, the CDR3 is TGTGCCAGCAGCTCCCCGCGACAGGGTTCGTCGAACGAGCAGTACTTC. Protein: CASSSPRQGSSNEQYF.